This entry lists 22 T cell receptor beta chains sequenced from one sample in a study of cytomegalovirus exposure and HLA in healthy donors. Primers for the PCR totalled 60 Vbeta and 13 Jbeta. TCRdb's table, derived via immunoSEQ multiplex PCR, lists solely in-frame clones and lacks some. The sample lists 65,000 to 85,000 clones, around 80% occurring once. The sample taken for sequencing was PBMCs. These receptors all stem from a man in his fifties in good health and CMV-seropositive.

The CDR3 loop reads CATAHTGETRNEQFF. The CDR3 DNA is TGTGCCACCGCCCACACGGGAGAAACGAGGAATGAGCAGTTCTTC. The chain has TRBV27 and TRBJ2-1; TRBD2 might be the D (6 bases). Germline CDR1 is MNHEY and CDR2 is SMNVEV (reference sequence). This CDR3 comprises 15 residues. The V gene lost 10 bases and the J gene lost 7 bases, with 23 bases spanning the gap.

V is TRBV27 and J is TRBJ2-6, with TRBD1 matching over 10 bases. The V segment lost 3 bases and the J segment 4 bases; nucleotides outside the gene matches: 6. The CDR3 loop spans 17 amino acids. Per germline, CDR1 MNHEY and CDR2 SMNVEV (reference sequence). This chain's CDR3 is CASSFPGTGVGANVLTF. The CDR3 DNA follows: TGTGCCAGCAGTTTCCCCGGGACAGGGGTCGGGGCCAACGTCCTGACTTTC.

This clone was detected a few times. The genes are TRBV30 and TRBJ1-1; no reliable D call. V shed 8 bases and J shed 1 base, with 14 bases lying between them. Per germline, CDR1 GTSNPN and CDR2 SVGIG (reference sequence). The CDR3 runs 13 residues. For the CDR3, the DNA is TGTGCCCAAAAGAGGCCATGGAACACTGAAGCTTTCTTT. Protein sequence: CAQKRPWNTEAFF.

The table lists this clone with a few counts. The chain is built from TRBV4-1 and TRBJ2-5; 11 bases are a match to TRBD2. CDR1 is MGHRA, CDR2 YSYEKL, per germline. V was clipped by 2 bases and J by 4 bases; unmatched bases: 15. This CDR3 comprises 19 residues. CDR3 coding DNA: TGCGCCAGCAGCCAACTTCCCCTCACTAGCGGGAGACGGGTAGAGACCCAGTACTTC. It encodes CASSQLPLTSGRRVETQYF.

The chain employs TRBV2 and TRBJ1-4; D unclear. From germline, CDR1 is SNHLY and CDR2 FYNNEI. The CDR3 consists of 16 residues. Trimming shortened V by 4 bases and J by 4 bases, and 16 bases separated the two germline ends. CDR3 bases: TGTGCCAGCAGTGGCCCGGGGTGGGGTTTTAATGAAAAACTGTTTTTT. As protein: CASSGPGWGFNEKLFF.

The V call is TRBV5-1, the J call TRBJ1-5; D possibly corresponds to TRBD1 (5 bases). The CDR3 sequence is 15 residues long. Trimming removed 2 bases at V and 8 bases at J, with 17 bases between. CDR1 is SGHRS, CDR2 YFSETQ, per germline. DNA for the CDR3: TGCGCCAGCAGCTTAGATTGGGCAGGGCAGGAGCCCCAGCATTTT. The encoded protein is CASSLDWAGQEPQHF.

The chain recombines TRBV21-1 with TRBJ2-3; TRBD2 was called by the table and not checked on the DNA. TRBV21-1 is noted as a pseudogene. The CDR3 length is 17 residues. This CDR3 reads CANSKAELAGVQDTQYF. As DNA, the CDR3 is TGTGCCAACAGCAAAGCCGAACTAGCGGGAGTTCAAGATACGCAGTATTTT.

The chain has TRBV7-6 and TRBJ1-5; no firm D call. The CDR3 length is 13 residues. Germline assignment: CDR1 SGHVS and CDR2 FNYEAQ. V dropped 1 base and J dropped 6 bases, with 7 bases sitting between them. CDR3 bases: TGTGCCAGCAGCTTAGGGCCTGCTCAGCCCCAGCATTTT. This encodes CASSLGPAQPQHF.

This sequence joins TRBV18 and TRBJ1-1; TRBD1 might be the D (5 bases). The V end was cut by 2 bases, the J end by 5 bases, with 9 bases between. CDR3 length equals 13 residues. From germline, CDR1 is KGHSH and CDR2 LQKENI. The CDR3, as DNA: TGTGCCAGCTCACCAACCGACAGAACTGAAGCTTTCTTT. Translated: CASSPTDRTEAFF.

The chain carries TRBV6-5 and TRBJ2-5; 11 bases fit TRBD2. The ends lost 9 bases at V and 2 bases at J; junction bases unmatched: 5. Germline values: CDR1 MNHEY, CDR2 SVGAGI. The CDR3 length is 14 residues. CDR3 residues: CASGTSGSQETQYF. CDR3 in DNA: TGTGCCAGTGGGACTAGCGGAAGTCAAGAGACCCAGTACTTC.

The chain has TRBV7-9 and TRBJ2-1, with 10 nucleotides matching TRBD2. Germline CDR1 and CDR2: SEHNR and FQNEAQ (reference sequence). The CDR3 is made up of 18 amino acids. V lost 0 bases, J lost 8 bases, and 13 bases stayed unmatched. The CDR3 region is CASSLALWLAGEGHEQFF. The CDR3 region has the DNA TGTGCCAGCAGCTTAGCGCTATGGCTAGCGGGGGAGGGCCATGAGCAGTTCTTC.

The V call is TRBV6-5, the J call TRBJ2-1, with 8 bases that match TRBD2. The V and J ends lost 6 bases and 10 bases, in that order; junction bases with no gene match: 11. Germline V gene lookup returns CDR1 MNHEY and CDR2 SVGAGI. The CDR3 consists of 14 residues. The CDR3 bases are TGTGCCAGCAGATCAAGCGGGGGTGGGGGGGAGCAGTTCTTC. Residues: CASRSSGGGGEQFF.

This clone was seen only a few times. The chain carries TRBV5-8 and TRBJ1-2; D is uncertain. V shed 5 bases and J shed 8 bases, with 10 bases lying between them. CDR1 SGHTS and CDR2 YDEGEE come from the germline V gene. CDR3 size: 11 residues. The CDR3 protein is CASSPLGGYTF. Here the CDR3 DNA reads TGTGCCAGCAGTCCCCTCGGGGGCTACACCTTC.

This chain joins TRBV10-3 and TRBJ2-5, with TRBD1 as a possible D gene (6 bases). Germline V gene data show CDR1 as ENHRY and CDR2 as SYGVKD. The CDR3 is made up of 15 amino acids. Deletions cut 6 bases from V and 5 bases from J, with 19 bases between. In nucleotides, the CDR3 is TGTGCCATCAGGAAAGACAGGCGAGGGAGTGAGACCCAGTACTTC. Encoded protein: CAIRKDRRGSETQYF.

This rearrangement joins TRBV11-2 to TRBJ1-3, with 7 bases aligning to TRBD1. The CDR3 spans 16 residues. Germline CDR1 reads SGHAT; CDR2 reads FQNNGV. Trimming cost V 4 bases and J 4 bases; bases outside gene matches: 10. In nucleotides, the CDR3 is TGTGCCAGCAGCTCAGCCGGGACAGACATCGGAAACACCATATATTTT. Translating it yields CASSSAGTDIGNTIYF. Full variable domain (remainder filled in from reference TRBV11-2 and TRBJ1-3): EAGVAQSPRYKIIEKRQSVAFWCNPISGHATLYWYQQILGQGPKLLIQFQNNGVVDDSQLPKDRFSAERLKGVDSTLKIQPAKLEDSAVYLCASSSAGTDIGNTIYFGEGSWLTVV.

V and J are TRBV4-1 and TRBJ1-2; TRBD1 aligns across 7 bases. In germline, CDR1 is MGHRA, CDR2 YSYEKL. Unmatched junction bases numbered 12, after V lost 4 bases and J lost 4 bases. The CDR3 totals 16 residues. CDR3 residues: CASSLNTGQQSYGYTF. The CDR3 coding sequence is TGCGCCAGCAGCCTAAATACGGGACAGCAATCCTATGGCTACACCTTC.

The rearrangement uses TRBV11-3 and TRBJ1-1, with D possibly matching TRBD1 (6 bases). Germline assignment: CDR1 SGHNT and CDR2 YENEEA. CDR3 length equals 15 residues. V was pared by 3 bases and J by 0 bases, with 11 bases between. CDR3 sequence: CASSLDSILNTEAFF. The CDR3 region has the DNA TGTGCCAGCAGCTTGGACAGTATTTTGAACACTGAAGCTTTCTTT.

Only one count was recorded for this clone. The chain is built from TRBV10-3 and TRBJ2-1, with 12 bases matching TRBD2. Germline CDR1 is ENHRY and CDR2 is SYGVKD. Germline trimming cut 11 bases from V and 4 bases from J; bases unmatched to any gene: 6. The CDR3 is 14 amino acids. The CDR3 loop is CASKTSGSYNEQFF. In DNA, the CDR3 is TGTGCCTCAAAGACTAGCGGGAGTTACAATGAGCAGTTCTTC.

The table lists this clone with a count of one. The rearrangement joins TRBV4-2 to TRBJ2-7, with TRBD1 matching over 8 bases. The junction had 10 bases not matched to a gene; V was cut back by 1 base and J by 5 bases. CDR3 size: 16 residues. Germline assignment: CDR1 LGHNA and CDR2 YNFKEQ. The CDR3 sequence is CASSQGPGTGGDEQYF. The CDR3, as DNA: TGTGCCAGCAGCCAAGGGCCCGGGACAGGAGGCGACGAGCAGTACTTC.

The DNA of the CDR3 is TGTGCCAGCAGCGCCCCCACTAGCGGGAGCTCCTACAATGAGCAGTTCTTC. Translation: CASSAPTSGSSYNEQFF. The chain recombines TRBV9 with TRBJ2-1; 11 bases align to TRBD2. Germline CDR1 is SGDLS and CDR2 is YYNGEE. The length of the CDR3 is 17 residues. With V trimmed by 3 bases and J by 0 bases, 5 bases remained unmatched.

This clone has more than one count but fewer than ten. V is TRBV5-5 and J is TRBJ1-2; 12 bases align to TRBD1. CDR1 and CDR2 from the germline V gene are SGHKS and YYEKEE (reference sequence). CDR3 length equals 16 residues. V was clipped by 4 bases and J by 2 bases; unmatched bases: 6. This chain's CDR3 is CASSPGQGAKNYGYTF. The CDR3 DNA sequence: TGTGCCAGCAGCCCGGGACAGGGGGCGAAAAACTATGGCTACACCTTC. Filled out from reference TRBV5-5 and TRBJ1-2, the complete variable domain reads DAGVTQSPTHLIKTRGQQVTLRCSPISGHKSVSWYQQVLGQGPQFIFQYYEKEERGRGNFPDRFSARQFPNYSSELNVNALLLGDSALYLCASSPGQGAKNYGYTFGSGTRLTVV.

This CDR3 is CASSTLEASFYGYTF. The CDR3 bases are TGTGCCAGTAGCACCCTCGAGGCCAGCTTCTATGGCTACACCTTC. V and J are TRBV19 and TRBJ1-2; D call uncertain. Germline CDR1 LNHDA, CDR2 SQIVND (reference sequence). The CDR3 is made up of 15 amino acids. V lost 6 bases, J lost 4 bases, and 18 bases lay in between. Full variable domain (rest looked up from reference TRBV19 and TRBJ1-2): DGGITQSPKYLFRKEGQNVTLSCEQNLNHDAMYWYRQDPGQGLRLIYYSQIVNDFQKGDIAEGYSVSREKKESFPLTVTSAQKNPTAFYLCASSTLEASFYGYTFGSGTRLTVV.